A single sample gave rise to the 26 T cell receptor beta chains below, sequenced in a study of T cells in Graves' hyperthyroidism and ophthalmopathy. Using RNA transcripts as the source, TCR beta CDR3 regions were amplified. TCR CDR3 underwent first-round RT-PCR with the HTBI primer set. Using its own MiXCR run on the multiplex PCR reads, TCRdb lists one record per CDR3 protein. The table has about 600,000 distinct CDR3 sequences, 15% to 20% seen once. The specimen was blood. These receptors were collected from a woman aged 40 to 50 with Graves' ophthalmopathy.

The CDR3 region is CSARAVGGFYNEQFF. The CDR3 bases are TGCAGTGCTAGAGCGGTGGGAGGGTTCTACAATGAGCAGTTCTTC. The chain employs TRBV20-1 and TRBJ2-1, with 7 bases identical to TRBD2. The CDR3 sequence is 15 residues long. J was trimmed by 3 bases and V by 1 base; bases with no gene match: 6. Per germline, CDR1 DFQATT and CDR2 SNEGSKA (reference sequence).

The chain has TRBV20-1 and TRBJ2-3; TRBD1 matches at 7 bases. J lost 13 bases, V lost 5 bases, and 9 bases had no gene match. In germline, CDR1 is DFQATT, CDR2 SNEGSKA (reference sequence). The CDR3 spans 11 residues. This CDR3 is CSAVMPGTEYF. CDR3 in DNA: TGCAGTGCTGTGATGCCAGGGACAGAGTATTTT.

This clonotype has only a few counts. The chain couples TRBV15 to TRBJ1-5; D is ambiguous. Trimming pared 0 bases from V and 4 bases from J, leaving 1 base between. The CDR3 spans 12 residues. The germline V gene encodes CDR1 LNHNV and CDR2 YYDKDF (reference sequence). The CDR3 nucleotides read TGTGCCACCAGCAGAGAAAATCAGCCCCAGCATTTT. It encodes CATSRENQPQHF.

The table lists this clonotype with many counts. V gene TRBV5-1 combines with J gene TRBJ1-1; D unresolved. The CDR3 length is 14 residues. Germline V CDR1 and CDR2: SGHRS, YFSETQ. The V gene lost 4 bases and the J gene lost 5 bases, with 15 bases spanning the gap. The CDR3 DNA is TGCGCCAGCAGCGGGCCGGGTGACATGACTGAAGCTTTCTTT. This translates into CASSGPGDMTEAFF. Variable domain in full (rest from reference TRBV5-1 and TRBJ1-1): KAGVTQTPRYLIKTRGQQVTLSCSPISGHRSVSWYQQTPGQGLQFLFEYFSETQRNKGNFPGRFSGRQFSNSRSEMNVSTLELGDSALYLCASSGPGDMTEAFFGQGTRLTVV.

This clonotype was observed a handful of times. The chain combines TRBV5-6 with TRBJ2-5, with D possibly being TRBD2 (6 bases). The CDR3 sequence is 14 residues long. In germline, CDR1 is SGHDT, CDR2 YYEEEE. Trimming cost V 4 bases and J 5 bases, with 15 bases left between them. Here the CDR3 reads CASSGTGGLETQYF. The DNA for the CDR3 is TGTGCCAGCAGCGGGACCGGAGGGCTTGAGACCCAGTACTTC.

This clonotype was observed at least ten times. The chain employs TRBV10-3 and TRBJ2-1; a weak D match, TRBD2 (6 bases). V lost 4 bases, J lost 8 bases, and 18 bases lay in between. The germline V gene has CDR1 ENHRY and CDR2 SYGVKD. The CDR3 covers 15 residues. The CDR3 region has the DNA TGTGCCATCAGTGGTACAGCCGTTGGCGGGGATGAGCAGTTCTTC. Residues: CAISGTAVGGDEQFF.

This clonotype showed up many times. The chain links TRBV7-3 to TRBJ2-1; a weak D match, TRBD2 (6 bases). V lost 5 bases to trimming and J lost 9 bases, with 23 bases between them. In germline, CDR1 is SGHTA, CDR2 FQGTGA. The CDR3 has 16 residues. This CDR3 reads CASSPRVGSTQIEQFF. The CDR3 DNA sequence: TGTGCCAGCAGCCCAAGGGTCGGGAGTACGCAGATTGAGCAGTTCTTC.

This sequence joins TRBV29-1 and TRBJ2-3; TRBD2 matches 12 bases. With 7 bases clipped from V and 4 bases from J, the junction kept 24 bases outside the gene matches. This CDR3 is built from 20 residues. The germline gives CDR1 SQVTM, CDR2 ANQGSEA. The CDR3 region is CSAERGESSGRALVADTQYF. The CDR3 nucleotides are TGCAGCGCCGAGAGGGGGGAGTCTAGCGGGAGGGCCTTGGTTGCAGATACGCAGTATTTT.

J is TRBJ2-7 and V is TRBV20-1, with D tentatively TRBD1 (5 bases). V was trimmed by 0 bases and J by 7 bases, leaving 16 bases between them. Germline-derived CDR1 and CDR2 are DFQATT and SNEGSKA (reference sequence). This CDR3 is 14 amino acids long. The CDR3 protein is CSARDGQGAWEQYF. For the CDR3, the DNA is TGCAGTGCTAGAGATGGGCAGGGCGCTTGGGAGCAGTACTTC.

This clonotype was observed many times. The rearrangement joins TRBV13 to TRBJ2-2; a possible D gene is TRBD1 (6 bases). The CDR3 sequence is 15 residues long. V was clipped by 5 bases and J by 4 bases, with 14 bases between them. Germline CDR1 PRHDT, CDR2 FYEKMQ (reference sequence). Here the CDR3 reads CASSPPDSPTGELFF. As DNA, the CDR3 is TGTGCCAGCAGCCCCCCGGACAGTCCCACCGGGGAGCTGTTTTTT.

This clonotype was detected a few times. This chain connects TRBV5-1 to TRBJ2-5, with 8 bases identical to TRBD1. Germline V lookup: CDR1 SGHRS, CDR2 YFSETQ. The length of the CDR3 is 16 residues. V lost 1 base and J lost 3; bases outside the gene matches: 8. CDR3 in amino acids: CASSLLTGGIKETQYF. Written as DNA, the CDR3 is TGCGCCAGCAGCTTGCTCACAGGGGGAATTAAAGAGACCCAGTACTTC.

With respect to this clonotype: This clone may be a read error of a much larger clone one base away. V is TRBV5-1 and J is TRBJ1-1, with 9 nucleotides matching TRBD1. Germline assignment: CDR1 SGHRS and CDR2 YFSETQ. The CDR3 loop spans 14 amino acids. CDR3 in DNA: TGCGCCAGCAGATTGACAGGGGGTCGTACTGAAGCTCTCTTT. Translated: CASRLTGGRTEALF.

This chain connects TRBV30 to TRBJ2-5, with 8 positions matching TRBD1. This CDR3 is built from 13 residues. V trimming: 3 bases; J trimming: 3 bases; junction bases outside the gene matches: 3. Germline CDR1 reads GTSNPN; CDR2 reads SVGIG (reference sequence). This CDR3 reads CAWSRDRKETQYF. The CDR3 bases are TGTGCCTGGAGCCGGGACAGGAAAGAGACCCAGTACTTC.

This clonotype was seen ten or more times. The V call is TRBV2, the J call TRBJ2-7, with D tentatively TRBD1 or TRBD2 (5 bases each). The CDR3 runs 15 residues. V was trimmed by 4 bases and J by 2 bases, leaving 15 bases between them. Germline CDR1 and CDR2: SNHLY and FYNNEI. CDR3 loop: CASSAGWGFTYEQYF. The CDR3 region has the DNA TGTGCCAGCAGTGCAGGTTGGGGGTTTACCTACGAGCAGTACTTC.

This clonotype was found many times. This rearrangement joins TRBV7-3 to TRBJ2-5; 8 positions agree with TRBD1. This CDR3 region has 17 residues. CDR1 and CDR2 from the germline V gene are SGHTA and FQGTGA. With 5 bases clipped from V and 4 bases from J, the junction kept 15 bases outside the gene matches. The CDR3 region is CASSPNGQGAQGETQYF. CDR3 nucleotide sequence: TGTGCCAGCAGCCCTAACGGGCAGGGGGCCCAGGGAGAGACCCAGTACTTC.

This clonotype appeared a few times. V and J are TRBV24-1 and TRBJ2-1; D not certain. V was clipped by 9 bases and J by 9 bases, with 17 bases between them. The CDR3 runs to 13 residues. Germline assignment: CDR1 KGHDR and CDR2 SFDVKD. In DNA form, the CDR3 reads TGTGCCACCGGGGAAGAGCCAGCAGGTGAGCAGTTCTTC. Translating gives CATGEEPAGEQFF.

This chain joins TRBV12-3 or TRBV12-4 and TRBJ2-1; D not certain. Trimming removed 6 bases from V and 7 bases from J, with 19 bases in between. CDR3 size: 15 residues. The CDR3 protein is CASRPLTDLGNEQFF. CDR3 DNA sequence: TGTGCCAGCAGACCCCTAACTGATTTAGGGAATGAGCAGTTCTTC.

V is TRBV12-3 or TRBV12-4 and J is TRBJ2-3, with 12 bases that match TRBD2. V lost 2 bases, J lost 2 bases, and 5 bases stayed unmatched. The CDR3 sequence is 17 residues long. This CDR3 reads CASSLPGLAGNTDTQYF. The CDR3 coding sequence is TGTGCCAGCAGTTTACCCGGACTAGCGGGAAACACAGATACGCAGTATTTT.

A single count supports this clonotype. No DNA is shown, since the ends of the CDR3 on it are uncertain; the CDR3 is the one TCRdb lists. V usage is TRBV29-1 and J usage is TRBJ2-2. The CDR3 is made up of 12 amino acids, end residues included. Germline loops: CDR1 SQVTM, CDR2 ANQGSEA. CDR3 residues: CSVGDGAGEPFF.

There are a few counts of this clonotype. The chain uses TRBV29-1 and TRBJ2-1; 11 bases agree with TRBD2. Germline CDR1 is SQVTM and CDR2 is ANQGSEA. The ends lost 6 bases at V and 5 bases at J; junction bases unmatched: 6. This CDR3 is built from 14 residues. Here the CDR3 reads CSVQTSGRNNEQFF. CDR3 nucleotides: TGCAGCGTCCAAACTAGCGGGAGAAACAATGAGCAGTTCTTC.

This clonotype was observed a few times. V usage is TRBV20-1 and J usage is TRBJ2-7; 9 nucleotides align to TRBD2. CDR1 and CDR2 from the germline V gene are DFQATT and SNEGSKA (reference sequence). The CDR3 is made up of 16 amino acids. V lost 0 bases and J lost 7; bases outside the gene matches: 13. For the CDR3, the DNA is TGCAGTGCTAGAGATCGCGGGGCAGGCGGGGGGGAGGAGCAGTACTTC. This encodes CSARDRGAGGGEEQYF.

A word on this clonotype: Compared with germline, one end of the junction differs, possibly owing to a read error. The chain combines TRBV6-2 or TRBV6-3 with TRBJ1-1; D is perhaps TRBD1 (6 bases). Germline CDR1 is MNHEY and CDR2 is SVGEGT. This CDR3 comprises 12 residues. The CDR3 spells CASRTGHTEALF. CDR3 sequence (DNA): TGTGCCAGCAGGACAGGACACACTGAAGCTCTCTTT.

This clonotype has just a few counts. Since a much larger clone is just one base distant, this may be a read error. The chain links TRBV30 to TRBJ2-1; weak D call: TRBD1 (6 bases). Trimming pared 7 bases from V and 8 bases from J, leaving 15 bases between. The CDR3 has 12 amino acids. Germline CDR1 and CDR2: GTSNPN and SVGIG (reference sequence). Here the CDR3 reads CASTGLSDEQFF. The CDR3 DNA follows: TGTGCCTCCACAGGGTTGAGCGATGAGCAGTTCTTC.

This clonotype was observed at least ten times. The chain uses TRBV18 and TRBJ2-7; D unclear. CDR3 length equals 15 residues. The V and J ends lost 0 bases and 1 base respectively, with 10 bases between them. Germline V gene data show CDR1 as KGHSH and CDR2 as LQKENI. In DNA form, the CDR3 reads TGTGCCAGCTCACCACCTGCGGCGGCTTCCTACGAGCAGTACTTC. Amino acid sequence: CASSPPAAASYEQYF.

The table lists this clonotype with a few counts. This chain joins TRBV7-9 and TRBJ1-6; the D gene is possibly TRBD1 (5 bases). The CDR3 totals 15 residues. V was trimmed by 6 bases and J by 7 bases, leaving 16 bases between them. The germline V gene encodes CDR1 SEHNR and CDR2 FQNEAQ (reference sequence). CDR3 sequence: CASRPDGARNSPLHF. Here the CDR3 DNA reads TGTGCCAGCAGACCCGACGGGGCAAGGAATTCACCCCTCCACTTT.

This clonotype was found a few times. The chain employs TRBV5-1 and TRBJ2-5; TRBD2 agrees at 7 bases. Germline CDR1 reads SGHRS; CDR2 reads YFSETQ. There are 14 residues in the CDR3. The V segment lost 0 bases and the J segment 7 bases; nucleotides outside the gene matches: 6. The CDR3 DNA follows: TGCGCCAGCAGCTTGGTCCTAACGGGGGGGACCCAGTACTTC. Translated: CASSLVLTGGTQYF.